This TCR beta chain was observed in a study of T cells in Graves' hyperthyroidism and ophthalmopathy. No ophthalmopathy progression within 18 months constituted stable Graves' hyperthyroidism. Fresh peripheral blood, 10 ml, was the source of the PBMCs. The TCR beta CDR3 regions underwent amplification using RNA transcripts as the source. First-round RT-PCR with HTBI primers amplified the TCR CDR3 region. TCRdb recomputed calls from the multiplex PCR reads with MiXCR, one row per CDR3 protein. The repertoire includes hundreds of thousands of distinct CDR3 sequences, around 39% of them detected once, and roughly 8.3% sits in the top ten. V was trimmed by 1 base and J by 5 bases, leaving 8 bases between them. The CDR3 runs to 13 residues. The germline CDR1 and CDR2 sequences are SNHLY and FYNNEI.

Sequencing was done on a sample of blood. The chain uses TRBV2 and TRBJ2-5; D unresolved. This clonotype was obtained from a man younger than 35 with Graves' hyperthyroidism. As DNA, the CDR3 is TGTGCCAGCAGTGAAGGTTCCGGTGAGACCCAGTACTTC. Protein product: CASSEGSGETQYF.